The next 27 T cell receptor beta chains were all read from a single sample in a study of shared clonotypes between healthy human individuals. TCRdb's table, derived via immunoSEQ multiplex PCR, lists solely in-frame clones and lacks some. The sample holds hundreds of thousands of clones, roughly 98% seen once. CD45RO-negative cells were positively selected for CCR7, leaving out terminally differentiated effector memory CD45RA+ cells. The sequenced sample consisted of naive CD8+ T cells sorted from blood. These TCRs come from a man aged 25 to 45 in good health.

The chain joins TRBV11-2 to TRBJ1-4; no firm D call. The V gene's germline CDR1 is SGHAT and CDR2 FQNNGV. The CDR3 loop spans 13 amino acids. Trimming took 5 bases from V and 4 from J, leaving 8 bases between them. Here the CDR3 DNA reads TGTGCCAGCAGCCAAACAGTTAATGAAAAACTGTTTTTT. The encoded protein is CASSQTVNEKLFF.

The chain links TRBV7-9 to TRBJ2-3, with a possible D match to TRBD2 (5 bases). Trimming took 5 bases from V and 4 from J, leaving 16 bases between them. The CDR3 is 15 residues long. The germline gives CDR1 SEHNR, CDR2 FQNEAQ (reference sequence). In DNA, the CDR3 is TGTGCCAGCAGCCCCCAAAGTCCGGGATCAGATACGCAGTATTTT. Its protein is CASSPQSPGSDTQYF.

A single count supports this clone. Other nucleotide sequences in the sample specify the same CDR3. This CDR3 reads CASSRTSGSYEQYF. CDR3 coding DNA: TGTGCCAGCAGCCGGACTAGCGGTTCCTACGAGCAGTACTTC. V usage is TRBV5-4 and J usage is TRBJ2-7; TRBD2 matches at 10 bases. CDR3 length: 14 residues. Germline assignment: CDR1 SGHNT and CDR2 YYREEE (reference sequence). V dropped 4 bases and J dropped 1; count of bases not matched to a gene: 2.

The CDR3 loop is CANSRPRTSGRVEQFF. CDR3 bases: TGTGCCAACTCGCGGCCGAGGACTAGCGGGAGGGTTGAGCAGTTCTTC. This chain joins TRBV7-9 and TRBJ2-1; 15 positions agree with TRBD2. Trimming cost V 10 bases and J 9 bases; bases outside gene matches: 13. This CDR3 comprises 16 residues. CDR1 and CDR2 from the germline V gene are SEHNR and FQNEAQ (reference sequence).

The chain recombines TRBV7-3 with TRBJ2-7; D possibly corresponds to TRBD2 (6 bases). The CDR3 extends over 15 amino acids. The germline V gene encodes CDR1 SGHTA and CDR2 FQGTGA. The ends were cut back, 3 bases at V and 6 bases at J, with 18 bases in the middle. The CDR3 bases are TGTGCCAGCAGCTTTTACGGGACTCCGGGAAGCGAGCAGTACTTC. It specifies CASSFYGTPGSEQYF.

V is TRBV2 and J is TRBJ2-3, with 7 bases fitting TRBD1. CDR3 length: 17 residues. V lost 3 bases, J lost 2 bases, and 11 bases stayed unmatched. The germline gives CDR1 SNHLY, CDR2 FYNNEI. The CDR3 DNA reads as TGTGCCAGCAGTGATTCAAGGACAGGAAAAGACACAGATACGCAGTATTTT. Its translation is CASSDSRTGKDTDTQYF.

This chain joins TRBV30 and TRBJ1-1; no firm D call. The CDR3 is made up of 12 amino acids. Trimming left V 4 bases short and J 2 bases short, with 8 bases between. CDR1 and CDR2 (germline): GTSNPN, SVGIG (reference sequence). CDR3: CAWNPKNTEAFF. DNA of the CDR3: TGTGCCTGGAATCCAAAAAACACTGAAGCTTTCTTT.

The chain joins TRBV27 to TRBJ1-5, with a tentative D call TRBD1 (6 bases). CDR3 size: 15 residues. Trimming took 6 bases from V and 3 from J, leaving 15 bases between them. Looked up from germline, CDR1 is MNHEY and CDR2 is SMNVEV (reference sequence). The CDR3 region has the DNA TGTGCCAGCAGCGCATTCAGGGGCCCCAATCAGCCCCAGCATTTT. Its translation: CASSAFRGPNQPQHF.

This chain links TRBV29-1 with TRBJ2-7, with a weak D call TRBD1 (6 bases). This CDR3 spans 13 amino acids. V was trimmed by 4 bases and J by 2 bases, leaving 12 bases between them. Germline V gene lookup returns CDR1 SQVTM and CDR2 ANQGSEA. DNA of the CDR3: TGCAGCGTTGCCACAGGGCAAACCTACGAGCAGTACTTC. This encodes CSVATGQTYEQYF.

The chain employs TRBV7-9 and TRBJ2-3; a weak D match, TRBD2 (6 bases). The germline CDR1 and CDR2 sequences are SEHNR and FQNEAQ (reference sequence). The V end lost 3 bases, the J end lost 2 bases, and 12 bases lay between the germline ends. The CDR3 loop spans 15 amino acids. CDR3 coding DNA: TGTGCCAGCAGCTTCCCTACTAGCTTCACAGATACGCAGTATTTT. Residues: CASSFPTSFTDTQYF.

Written as DNA, the CDR3 is TGTGCCAGCAGCTTAGCTAGCGTGGTAGAACCTGGGGCCAACGTCCTGACTTTC. Protein: CASSLASVVEPGANVLTF. J is TRBJ2-6 and V is TRBV7-8; D is perhaps TRBD2 (5 bases). The V end lost 0 bases, the J end lost 2 bases, and 14 bases lay between the germline ends. The CDR3 runs 18 residues. Germline V gene sequence: CDR1 SGHVS, CDR2 FQNEAQ.

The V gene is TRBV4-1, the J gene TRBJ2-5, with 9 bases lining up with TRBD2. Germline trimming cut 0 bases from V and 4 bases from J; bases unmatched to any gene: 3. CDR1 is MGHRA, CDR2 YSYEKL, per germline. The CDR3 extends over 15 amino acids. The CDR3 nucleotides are TGCGCCAGCAGCCAAGATTGGCGGGAGGGAGAGACCCAGTACTTC. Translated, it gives CASSQDWREGETQYF.

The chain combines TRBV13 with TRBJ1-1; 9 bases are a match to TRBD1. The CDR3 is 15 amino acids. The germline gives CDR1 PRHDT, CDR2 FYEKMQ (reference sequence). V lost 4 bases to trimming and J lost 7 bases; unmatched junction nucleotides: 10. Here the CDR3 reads CASSSTGTGLNEAFF. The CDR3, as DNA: TGTGCCAGCAGCTCCACCGGGACAGGGTTGAATGAAGCTTTCTTT.

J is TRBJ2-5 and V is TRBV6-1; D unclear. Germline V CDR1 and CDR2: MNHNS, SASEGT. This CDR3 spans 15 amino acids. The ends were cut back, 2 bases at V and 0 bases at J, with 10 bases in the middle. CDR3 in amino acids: CASSERSRYQETQYF. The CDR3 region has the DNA TGTGCCAGCAGTGAACGGTCACGGTACCAAGAGACCCAGTACTTC.

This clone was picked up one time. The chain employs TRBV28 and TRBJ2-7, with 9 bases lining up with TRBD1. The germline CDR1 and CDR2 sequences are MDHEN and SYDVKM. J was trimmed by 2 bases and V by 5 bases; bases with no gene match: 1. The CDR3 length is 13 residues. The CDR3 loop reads CASSDRGAYEQYF. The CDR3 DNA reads TGTGCCAGCAGTGACAGGGGGGCCTACGAGCAGTACTTC.

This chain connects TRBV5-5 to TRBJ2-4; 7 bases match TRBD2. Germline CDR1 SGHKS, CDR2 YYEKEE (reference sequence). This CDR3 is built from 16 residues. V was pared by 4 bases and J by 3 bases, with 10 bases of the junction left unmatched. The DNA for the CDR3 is TGTGCCAGCAGCCCGTTCACGCGGGAGTACAAAAACATTCAGTACTTC. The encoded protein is CASSPFTREYKNIQYF. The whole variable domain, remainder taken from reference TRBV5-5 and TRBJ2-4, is DAGVTQSPTHLIKTRGQQVTLRCSPISGHKSVSWYQQVLGQGPQFIFQYYEKEERGRGNFPDRFSARQFPNYSSELNVNALLLGDSALYLCASSPFTREYKNIQYFGAGTRLSVL.

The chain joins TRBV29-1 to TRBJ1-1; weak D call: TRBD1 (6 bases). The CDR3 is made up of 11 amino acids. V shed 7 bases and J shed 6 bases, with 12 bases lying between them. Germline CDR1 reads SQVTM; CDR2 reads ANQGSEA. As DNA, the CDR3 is TGCAGCGGGGTGGGGGGCCCTGAAGCTTTCTTT. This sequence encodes CSGVGGPEAFF.

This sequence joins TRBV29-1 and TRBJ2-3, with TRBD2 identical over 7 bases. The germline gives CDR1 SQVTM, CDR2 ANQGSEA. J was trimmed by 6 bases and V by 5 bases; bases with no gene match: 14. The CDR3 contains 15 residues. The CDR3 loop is CSVLGGMRTGDTQYF. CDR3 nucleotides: TGCAGCGTTCTGGGGGGGATGAGGACTGGGGATACGCAGTATTTT.

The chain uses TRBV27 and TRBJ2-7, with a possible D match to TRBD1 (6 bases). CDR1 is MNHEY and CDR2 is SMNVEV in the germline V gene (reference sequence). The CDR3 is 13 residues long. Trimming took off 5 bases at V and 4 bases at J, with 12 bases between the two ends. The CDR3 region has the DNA TGTGCCAGCAGTCTTAACGGACAGTACGAGCAGTACTTC. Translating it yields CASSLNGQYEQYF.

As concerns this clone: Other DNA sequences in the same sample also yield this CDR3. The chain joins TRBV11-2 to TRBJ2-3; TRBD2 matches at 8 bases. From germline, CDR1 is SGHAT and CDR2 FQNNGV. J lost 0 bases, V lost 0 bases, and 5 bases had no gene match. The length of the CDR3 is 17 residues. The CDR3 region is CASSLDALADSTDTQYF. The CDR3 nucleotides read TGTGCCAGCAGCTTAGATGCACTAGCGGATAGCACAGATACGCAGTATTTT.

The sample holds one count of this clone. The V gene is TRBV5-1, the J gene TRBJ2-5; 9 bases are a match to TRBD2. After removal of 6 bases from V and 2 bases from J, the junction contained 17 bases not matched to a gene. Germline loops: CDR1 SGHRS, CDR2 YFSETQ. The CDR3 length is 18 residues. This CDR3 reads CASTPGPSGTRTQETQYF. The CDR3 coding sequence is TGCGCCAGCACCCCGGGGCCTAGCGGGACAAGGACTCAAGAGACCCAGTACTTC.

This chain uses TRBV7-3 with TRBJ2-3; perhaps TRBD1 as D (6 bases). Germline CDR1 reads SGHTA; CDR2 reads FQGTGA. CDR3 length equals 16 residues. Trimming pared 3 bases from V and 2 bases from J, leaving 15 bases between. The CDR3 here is CASSLTPGHNTDTQYF. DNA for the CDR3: TGTGCCAGCAGCTTGACTCCGGGACACAACACAGATACGCAGTATTTT.

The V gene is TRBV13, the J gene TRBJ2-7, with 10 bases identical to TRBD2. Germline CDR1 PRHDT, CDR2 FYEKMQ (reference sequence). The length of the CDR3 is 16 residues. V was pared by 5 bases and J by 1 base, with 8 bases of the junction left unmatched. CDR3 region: CASSPSSGRLSYEQYF. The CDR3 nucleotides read TGTGCCAGCAGCCCCTCTAGCGGGAGATTGTCCTACGAGCAGTACTTC.

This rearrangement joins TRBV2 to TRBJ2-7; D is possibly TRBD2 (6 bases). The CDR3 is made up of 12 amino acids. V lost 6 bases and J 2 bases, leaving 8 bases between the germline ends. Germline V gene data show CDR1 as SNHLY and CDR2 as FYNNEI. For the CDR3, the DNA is TGTGCCAGCAGGGGAGGAACCTACGAGCAGTACTTC. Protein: CASRGGTYEQYF.

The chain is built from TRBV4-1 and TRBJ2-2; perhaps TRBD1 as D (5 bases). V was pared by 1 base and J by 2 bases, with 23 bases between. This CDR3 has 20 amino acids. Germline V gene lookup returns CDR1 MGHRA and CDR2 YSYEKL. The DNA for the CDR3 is TGCGCCAGCAGCCAAGTACGTAGGGGCTCTAGACCCCTAAACACCGGGGAGCTGTTTTTT. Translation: CASSQVRRGSRPLNTGELFF.

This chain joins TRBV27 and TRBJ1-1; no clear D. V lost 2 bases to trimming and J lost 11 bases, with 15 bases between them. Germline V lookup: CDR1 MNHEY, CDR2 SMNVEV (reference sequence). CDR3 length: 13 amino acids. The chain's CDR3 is CASSLGLSSWAFF. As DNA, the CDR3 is TGTGCCAGCAGTTTAGGTCTGAGCTCTTGGGCTTTCTTT.

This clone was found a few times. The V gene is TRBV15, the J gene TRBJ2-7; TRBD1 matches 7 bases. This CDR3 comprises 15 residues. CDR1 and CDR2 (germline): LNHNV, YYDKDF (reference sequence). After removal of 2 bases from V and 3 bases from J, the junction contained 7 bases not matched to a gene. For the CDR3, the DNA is TGTGCCACCAGCAGACTACAGGGGTCTGTCTACGAGCAGTACTTC. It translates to CATSRLQGSVYEQYF. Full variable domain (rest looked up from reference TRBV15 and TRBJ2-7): DAMVIQNPRYQVTQFGKPVTLSCSQTLNHNVMYWYQQKSSQAPKLLFHYYDKDFNNEADTPDNFQSRRPNTSFCFLDIRSPGLGDTAMYLCATSRLQGSVYEQYFGPGTRLTVT.